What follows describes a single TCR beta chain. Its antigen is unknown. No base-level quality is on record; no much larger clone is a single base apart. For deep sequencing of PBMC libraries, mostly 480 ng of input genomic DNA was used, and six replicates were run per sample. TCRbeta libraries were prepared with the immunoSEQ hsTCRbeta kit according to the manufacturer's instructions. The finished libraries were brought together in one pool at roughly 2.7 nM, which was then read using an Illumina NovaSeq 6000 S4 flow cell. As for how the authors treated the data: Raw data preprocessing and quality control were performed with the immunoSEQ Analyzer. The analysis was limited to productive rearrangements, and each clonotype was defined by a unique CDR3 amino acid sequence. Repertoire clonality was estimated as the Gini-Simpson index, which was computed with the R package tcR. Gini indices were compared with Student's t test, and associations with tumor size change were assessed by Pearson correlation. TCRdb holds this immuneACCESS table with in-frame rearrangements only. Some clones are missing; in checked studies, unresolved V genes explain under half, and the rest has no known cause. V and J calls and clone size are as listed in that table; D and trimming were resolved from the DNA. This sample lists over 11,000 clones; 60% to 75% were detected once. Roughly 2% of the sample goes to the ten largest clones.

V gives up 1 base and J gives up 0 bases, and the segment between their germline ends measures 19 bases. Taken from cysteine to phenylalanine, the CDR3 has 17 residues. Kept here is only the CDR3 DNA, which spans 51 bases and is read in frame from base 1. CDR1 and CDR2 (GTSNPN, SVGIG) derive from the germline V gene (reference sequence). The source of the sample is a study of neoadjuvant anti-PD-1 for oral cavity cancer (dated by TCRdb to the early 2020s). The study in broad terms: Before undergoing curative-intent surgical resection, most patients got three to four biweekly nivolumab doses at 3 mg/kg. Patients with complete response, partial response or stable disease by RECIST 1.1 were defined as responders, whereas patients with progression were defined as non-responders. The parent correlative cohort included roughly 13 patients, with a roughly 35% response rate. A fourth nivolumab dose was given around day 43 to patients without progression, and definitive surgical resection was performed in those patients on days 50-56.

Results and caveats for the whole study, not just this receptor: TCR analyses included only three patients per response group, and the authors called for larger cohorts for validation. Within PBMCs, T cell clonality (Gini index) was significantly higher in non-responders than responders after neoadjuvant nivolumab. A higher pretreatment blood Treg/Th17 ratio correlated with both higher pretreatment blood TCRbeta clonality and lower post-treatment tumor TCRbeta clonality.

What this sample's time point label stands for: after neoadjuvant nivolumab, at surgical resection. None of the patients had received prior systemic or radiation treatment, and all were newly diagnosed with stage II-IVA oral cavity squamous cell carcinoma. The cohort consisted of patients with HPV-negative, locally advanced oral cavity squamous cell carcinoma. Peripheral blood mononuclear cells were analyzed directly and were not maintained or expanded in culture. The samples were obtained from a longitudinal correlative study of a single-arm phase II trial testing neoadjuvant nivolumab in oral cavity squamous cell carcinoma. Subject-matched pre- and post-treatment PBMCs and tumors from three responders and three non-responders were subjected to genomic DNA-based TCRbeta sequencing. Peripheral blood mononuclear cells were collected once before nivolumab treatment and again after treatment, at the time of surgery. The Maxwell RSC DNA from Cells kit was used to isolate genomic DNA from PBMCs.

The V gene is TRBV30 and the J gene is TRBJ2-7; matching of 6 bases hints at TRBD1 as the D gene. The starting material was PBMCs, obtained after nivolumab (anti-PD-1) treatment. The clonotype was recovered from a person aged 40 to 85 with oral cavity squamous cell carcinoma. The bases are TGTGCCTGGAGTGCCGGACCGGGACACATGATCTCCTACGAGCAGTACTTC. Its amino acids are CAWSAGPGHMISYEQYF.